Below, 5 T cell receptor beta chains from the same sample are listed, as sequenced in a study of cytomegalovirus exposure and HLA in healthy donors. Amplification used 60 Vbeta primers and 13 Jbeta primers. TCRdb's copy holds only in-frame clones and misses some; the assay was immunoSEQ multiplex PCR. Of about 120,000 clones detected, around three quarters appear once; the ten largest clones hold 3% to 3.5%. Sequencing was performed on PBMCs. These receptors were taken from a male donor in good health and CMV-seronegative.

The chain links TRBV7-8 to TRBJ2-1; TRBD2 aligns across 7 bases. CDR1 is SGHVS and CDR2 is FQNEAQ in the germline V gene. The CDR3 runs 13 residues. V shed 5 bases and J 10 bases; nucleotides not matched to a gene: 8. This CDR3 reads CASSLGLGDEQFF. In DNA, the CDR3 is TGTGCCAGCAGCCTTGGACTAGGGGACGAGCAGTTCTTC.

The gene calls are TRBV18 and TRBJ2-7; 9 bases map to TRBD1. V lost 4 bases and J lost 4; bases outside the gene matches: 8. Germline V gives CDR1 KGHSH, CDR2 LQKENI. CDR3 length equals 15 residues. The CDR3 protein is CASSLYRDRVYEQYF. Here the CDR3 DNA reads TGTGCCAGCTCACTTTACCGGGACAGGGTGTACGAGCAGTACTTC. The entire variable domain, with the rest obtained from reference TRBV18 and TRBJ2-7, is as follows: NAGVMQNPRHLVRRRGQEARLRCSPMKGHSHVYWYRQLPEEGLKFMVYLQKENIIDESGMPKERFSAEFPKEGPSILRIQQVVRGDSAAYFCASSLYRDRVYEQYFGPGTRLTVT.

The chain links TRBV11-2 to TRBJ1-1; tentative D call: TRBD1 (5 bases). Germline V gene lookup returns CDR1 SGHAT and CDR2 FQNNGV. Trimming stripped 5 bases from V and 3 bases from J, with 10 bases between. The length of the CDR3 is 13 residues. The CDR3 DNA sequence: TGTGCCAGCAGCCTCGGGGGACACACTGAAGCTTTCTTT. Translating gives CASSLGGHTEAFF.

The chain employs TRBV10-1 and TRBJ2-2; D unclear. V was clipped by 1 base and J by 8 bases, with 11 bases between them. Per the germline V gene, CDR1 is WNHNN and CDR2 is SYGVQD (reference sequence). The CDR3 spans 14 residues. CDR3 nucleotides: TGCGCCAGCAGTGAGTTTCCGTCTAAGGGGGAGCTGTTTTTT. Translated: CASSEFPSKGELFF.

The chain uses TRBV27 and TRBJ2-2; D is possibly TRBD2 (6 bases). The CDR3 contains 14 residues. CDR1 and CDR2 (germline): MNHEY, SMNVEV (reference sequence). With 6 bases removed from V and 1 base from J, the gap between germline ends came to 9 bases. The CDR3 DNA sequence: TGTGCCAGCAGACCGGGACTGAACACCGGGGAGCTGTTTTTT. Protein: CASRPGLNTGELFF.